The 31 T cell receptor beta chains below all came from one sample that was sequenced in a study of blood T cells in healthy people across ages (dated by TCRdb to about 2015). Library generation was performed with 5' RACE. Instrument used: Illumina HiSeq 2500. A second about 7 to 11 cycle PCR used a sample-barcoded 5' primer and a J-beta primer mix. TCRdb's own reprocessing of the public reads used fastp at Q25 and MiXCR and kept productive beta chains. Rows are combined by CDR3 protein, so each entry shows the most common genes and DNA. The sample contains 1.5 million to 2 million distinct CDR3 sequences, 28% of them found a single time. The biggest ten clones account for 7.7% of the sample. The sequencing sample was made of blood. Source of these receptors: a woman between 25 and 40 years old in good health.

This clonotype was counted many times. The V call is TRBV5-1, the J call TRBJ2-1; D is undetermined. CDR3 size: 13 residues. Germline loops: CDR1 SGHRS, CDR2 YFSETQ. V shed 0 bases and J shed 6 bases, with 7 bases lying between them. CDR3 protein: CASSLGWGNEQFF. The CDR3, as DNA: TGCGCCAGCAGCTTGGGGTGGGGCAATGAGCAGTTCTTC.

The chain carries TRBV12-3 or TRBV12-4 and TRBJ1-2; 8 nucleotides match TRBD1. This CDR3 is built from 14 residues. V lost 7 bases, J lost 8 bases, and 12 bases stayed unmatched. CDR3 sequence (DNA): TGTGCCAGCACTATCTTCCAGGGGGCTGGGGGCTACACCTTC. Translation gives CASTIFQGAGGYTF.

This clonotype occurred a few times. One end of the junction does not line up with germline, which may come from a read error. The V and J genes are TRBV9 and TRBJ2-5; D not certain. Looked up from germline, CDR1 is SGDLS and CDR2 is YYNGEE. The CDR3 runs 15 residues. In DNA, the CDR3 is TGTGCCAGCAGCGTAGGGCGGACGTCGCAAGGGACCCAGTACTTC. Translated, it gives CASSVGRTSQGTQYF.

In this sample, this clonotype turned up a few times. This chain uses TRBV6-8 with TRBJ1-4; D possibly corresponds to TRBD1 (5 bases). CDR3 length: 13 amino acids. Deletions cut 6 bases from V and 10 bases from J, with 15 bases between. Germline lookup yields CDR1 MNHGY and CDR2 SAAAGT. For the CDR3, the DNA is TGTGCCAGCAGCCTGAGGGGCGGAATAAAACTGTTTTTT. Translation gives CASSLRGGIKLFF.

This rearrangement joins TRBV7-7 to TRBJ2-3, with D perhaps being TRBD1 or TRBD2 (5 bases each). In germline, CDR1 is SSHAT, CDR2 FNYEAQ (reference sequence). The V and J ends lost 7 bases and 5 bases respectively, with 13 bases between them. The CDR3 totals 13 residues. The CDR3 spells CASTEGLGDTQYF. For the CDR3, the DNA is TGTGCCAGCACCGAGGGGCTCGGAGATACGCAGTATTTT.

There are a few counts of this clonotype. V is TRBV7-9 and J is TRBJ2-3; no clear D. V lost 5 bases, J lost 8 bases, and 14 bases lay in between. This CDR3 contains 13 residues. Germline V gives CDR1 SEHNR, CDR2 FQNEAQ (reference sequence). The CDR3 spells CASSLPQAATQYF. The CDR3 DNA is TGTGCCAGCAGCCTCCCCCAAGCCGCTACGCAGTATTTT.

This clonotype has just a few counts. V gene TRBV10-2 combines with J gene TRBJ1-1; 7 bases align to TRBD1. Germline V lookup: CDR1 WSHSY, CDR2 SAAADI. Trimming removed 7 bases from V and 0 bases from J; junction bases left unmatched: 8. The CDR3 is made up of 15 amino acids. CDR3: CASKQSGQMNTEAFF. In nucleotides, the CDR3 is TGCGCCAGCAAGCAGTCGGGACAGATGAACACTGAAGCTTTCTTT.

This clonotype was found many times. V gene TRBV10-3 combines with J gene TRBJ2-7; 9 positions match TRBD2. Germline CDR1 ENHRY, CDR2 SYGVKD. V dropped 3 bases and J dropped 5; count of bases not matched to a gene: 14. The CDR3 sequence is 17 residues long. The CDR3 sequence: CAISEAAPGLAIHEQYF. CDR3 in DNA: TGTGCCATCAGTGAAGCCGCTCCGGGACTAGCTATCCACGAGCAGTACTTC.

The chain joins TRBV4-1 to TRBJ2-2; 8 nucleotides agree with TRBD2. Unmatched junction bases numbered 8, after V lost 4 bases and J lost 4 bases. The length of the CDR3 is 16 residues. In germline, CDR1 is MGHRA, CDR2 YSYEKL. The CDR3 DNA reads TGCGCCAGCAGCCCCACCCCCGGGACTAGCACCGGGGAGCTGTTTTTT. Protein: CASSPTPGTSTGELFF.

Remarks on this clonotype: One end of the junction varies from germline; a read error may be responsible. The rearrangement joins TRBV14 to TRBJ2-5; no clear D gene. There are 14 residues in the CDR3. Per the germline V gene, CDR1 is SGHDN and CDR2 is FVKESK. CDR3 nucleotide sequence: TGTGCCAGCAGCGAAGAGTCAACCGGGGAGACCCAGTACTTC. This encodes CASSEESTGETQYF. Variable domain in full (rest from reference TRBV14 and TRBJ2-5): EAGVTQFPSHSVIEKGQTVTLRCDPISGHDNLYWYRRVMGKEIKFLLHFVKESKQDESGMPNNRFLAERTGGTYSTLKVQPAELEDSGVYFCASSEESTGETQYFGPGTRLLVL.

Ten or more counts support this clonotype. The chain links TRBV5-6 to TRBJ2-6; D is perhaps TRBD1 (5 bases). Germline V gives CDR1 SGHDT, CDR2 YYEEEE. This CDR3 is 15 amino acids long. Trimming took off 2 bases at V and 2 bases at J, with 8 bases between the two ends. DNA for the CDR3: TGTGCCAGCAGCTTCTGGGGCGCTGGGGCCAACGTCCTGACTTTC. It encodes CASSFWGAGANVLTF.

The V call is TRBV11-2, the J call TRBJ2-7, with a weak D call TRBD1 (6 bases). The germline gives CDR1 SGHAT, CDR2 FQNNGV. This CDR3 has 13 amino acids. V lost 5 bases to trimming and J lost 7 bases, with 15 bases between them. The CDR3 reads CASSDWDMGEQYF. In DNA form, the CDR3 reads TGTGCCAGCAGCGATTGGGACATGGGGGAGCAGTACTTC.

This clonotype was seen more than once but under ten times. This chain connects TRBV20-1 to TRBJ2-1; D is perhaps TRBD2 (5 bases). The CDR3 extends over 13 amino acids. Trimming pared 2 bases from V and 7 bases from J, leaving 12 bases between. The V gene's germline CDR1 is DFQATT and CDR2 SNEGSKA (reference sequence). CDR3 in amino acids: CSARKLGRNEQFF. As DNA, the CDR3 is TGCAGTGCTAGAAAACTAGGACGGAATGAGCAGTTCTTC.

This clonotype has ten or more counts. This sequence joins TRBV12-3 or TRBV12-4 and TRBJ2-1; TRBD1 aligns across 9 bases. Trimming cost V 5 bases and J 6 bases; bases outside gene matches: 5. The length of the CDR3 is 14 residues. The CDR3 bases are TGTGCCAGCAGTCCGGACAGGGGCCCCAATGAGCAGTTCTTC. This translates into CASSPDRGPNEQFF.

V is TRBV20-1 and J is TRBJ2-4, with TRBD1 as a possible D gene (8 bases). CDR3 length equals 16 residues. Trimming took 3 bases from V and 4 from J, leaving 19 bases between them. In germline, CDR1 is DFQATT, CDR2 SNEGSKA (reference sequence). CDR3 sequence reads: CSARQGNRGGKNIQYF. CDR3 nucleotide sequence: TGCAGTGCTAGGCAAGGCAACAGGGGGGGGAAAAACATTCAGTACTTC.

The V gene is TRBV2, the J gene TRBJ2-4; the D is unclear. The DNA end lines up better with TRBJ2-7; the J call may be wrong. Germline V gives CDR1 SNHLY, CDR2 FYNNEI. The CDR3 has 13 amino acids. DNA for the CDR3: TGTGCCAGCAGTGGACTGGTAATCTACGAGCAGTACTTC. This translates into CASSGLVIYEQYF.

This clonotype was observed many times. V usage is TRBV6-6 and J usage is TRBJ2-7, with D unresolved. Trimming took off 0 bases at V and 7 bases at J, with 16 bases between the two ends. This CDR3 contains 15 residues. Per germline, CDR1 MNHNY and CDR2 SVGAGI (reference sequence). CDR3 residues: CASSYSAVPSGEQYF. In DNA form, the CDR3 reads TGTGCCAGCAGTTACTCGGCAGTTCCCTCTGGGGAGCAGTACTTC.

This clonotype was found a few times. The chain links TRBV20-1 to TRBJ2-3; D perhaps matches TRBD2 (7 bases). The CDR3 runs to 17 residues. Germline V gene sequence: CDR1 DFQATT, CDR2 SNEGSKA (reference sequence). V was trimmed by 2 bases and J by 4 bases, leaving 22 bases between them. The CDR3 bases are TGCAGTGCTAGAAAGGGGGGGCTCTCTTGGGGTGCAGATACGCAGTATTTT. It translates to CSARKGGLSWGADTQYF.

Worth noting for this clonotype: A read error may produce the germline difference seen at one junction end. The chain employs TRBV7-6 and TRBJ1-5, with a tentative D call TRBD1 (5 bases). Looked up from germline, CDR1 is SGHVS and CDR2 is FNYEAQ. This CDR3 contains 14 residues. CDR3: CASSLGSGREPQHF. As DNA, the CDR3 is TGTGCCAGCAGCTTAGGATCAGGGAGGGAGCCCCAACATTTT.

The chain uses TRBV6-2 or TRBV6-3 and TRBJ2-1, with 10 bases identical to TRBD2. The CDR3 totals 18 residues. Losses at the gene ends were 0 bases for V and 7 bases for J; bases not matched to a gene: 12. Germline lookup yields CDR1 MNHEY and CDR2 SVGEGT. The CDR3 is CASSYSTSGVAPVNEQFF. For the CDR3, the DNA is TGTGCCAGCAGTTACTCAACTAGCGGGGTGGCTCCTGTAAATGAGCAGTTCTTC.

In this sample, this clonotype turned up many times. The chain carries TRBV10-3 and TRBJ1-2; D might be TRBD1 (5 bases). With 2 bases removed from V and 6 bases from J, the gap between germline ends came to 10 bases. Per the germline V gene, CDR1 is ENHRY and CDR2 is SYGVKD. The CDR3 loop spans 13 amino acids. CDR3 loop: CAISEPGTHGYTF. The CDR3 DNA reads TGTGCCATCAGTGAGCCAGGGACGCATGGCTACACCTTC.

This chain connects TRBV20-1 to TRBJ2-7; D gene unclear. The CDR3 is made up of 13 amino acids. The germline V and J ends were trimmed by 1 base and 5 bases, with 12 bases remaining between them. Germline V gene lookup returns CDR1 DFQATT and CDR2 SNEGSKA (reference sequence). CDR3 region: CSARGQVDHEQYF. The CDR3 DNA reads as TGCAGTGCTAGAGGGCAGGTCGACCACGAGCAGTACTTC.

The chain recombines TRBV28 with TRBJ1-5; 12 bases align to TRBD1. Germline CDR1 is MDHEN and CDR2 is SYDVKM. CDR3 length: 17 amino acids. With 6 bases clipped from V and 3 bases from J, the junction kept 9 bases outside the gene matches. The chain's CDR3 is CASRGSGTGGLNQPQHF. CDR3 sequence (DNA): TGTGCCAGCAGGGGATCCGGGACAGGGGGCCTCAATCAGCCCCAGCATTTT. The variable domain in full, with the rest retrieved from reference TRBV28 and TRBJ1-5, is DVKVTQSSRYLVKRTGEKVFLECVQDMDHENMFWYRQDPGLGLRLIYFSYDVKMKEKGDIPEGYSVSREKKERFSLILESASTNQTSMYLCASRGSGTGGLNQPQHFGDGTRLSIL.

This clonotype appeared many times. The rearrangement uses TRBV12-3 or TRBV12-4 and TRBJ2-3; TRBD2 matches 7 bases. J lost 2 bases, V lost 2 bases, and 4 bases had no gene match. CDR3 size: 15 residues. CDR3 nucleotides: TGTGCCAGCAGTTTACAGCGGGGCGACACAGATACGCAGTATTTT. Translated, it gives CASSLQRGDTDTQYF.

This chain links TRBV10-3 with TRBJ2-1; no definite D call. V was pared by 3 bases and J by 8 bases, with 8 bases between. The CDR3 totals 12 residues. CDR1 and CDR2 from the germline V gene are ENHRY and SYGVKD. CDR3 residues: CAISDKVDEQFF. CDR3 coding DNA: TGTGCCATCAGTGATAAGGTGGATGAGCAGTTCTTC.

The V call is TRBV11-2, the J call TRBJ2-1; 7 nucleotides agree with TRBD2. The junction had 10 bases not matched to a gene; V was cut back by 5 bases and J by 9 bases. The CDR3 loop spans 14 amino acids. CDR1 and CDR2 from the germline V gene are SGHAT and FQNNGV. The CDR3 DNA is TGTGCCAGCAGCCCACTAGCGAGCGCCCCTGAGCAGTTCTTC. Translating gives CASSPLASAPEQFF. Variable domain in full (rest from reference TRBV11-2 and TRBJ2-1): EAGVAQSPRYKIIEKRQSVAFWCNPISGHATLYWYQQILGQGPKLLIQFQNNGVVDDSQLPKDRFSAERLKGVDSTLKIQPAKLEDSAVYLCASSPLASAPEQFFGPGTRLTVL.

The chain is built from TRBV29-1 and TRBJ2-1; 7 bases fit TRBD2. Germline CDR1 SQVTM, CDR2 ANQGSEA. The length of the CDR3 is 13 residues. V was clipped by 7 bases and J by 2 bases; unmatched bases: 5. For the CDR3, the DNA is TGCAGCGCCGCAACTAGCGCCTACAATGAGCAGTTCTTC. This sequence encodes CSAATSAYNEQFF.

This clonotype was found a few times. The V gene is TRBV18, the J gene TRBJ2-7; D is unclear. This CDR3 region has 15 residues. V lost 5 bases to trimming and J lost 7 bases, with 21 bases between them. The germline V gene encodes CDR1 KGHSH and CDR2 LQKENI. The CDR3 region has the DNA TGTGCCAGCTCAGGGTTGGGGTCCCGCGGAGAAGAGCAGTACTTC. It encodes CASSGLGSRGEEQYF.

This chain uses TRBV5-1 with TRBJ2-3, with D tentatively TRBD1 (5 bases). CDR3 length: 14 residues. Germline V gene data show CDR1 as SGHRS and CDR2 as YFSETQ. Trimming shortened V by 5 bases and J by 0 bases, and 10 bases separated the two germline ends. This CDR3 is CASRLGPSTDTQYF. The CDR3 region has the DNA TGCGCCAGCAGGCTGGGGCCGAGCACAGATACGCAGTATTTT.

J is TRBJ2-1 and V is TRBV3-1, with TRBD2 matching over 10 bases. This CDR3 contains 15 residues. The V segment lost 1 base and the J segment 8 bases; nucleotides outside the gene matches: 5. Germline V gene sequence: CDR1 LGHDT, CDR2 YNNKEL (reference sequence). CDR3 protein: CASSQVAGGNYEQFF. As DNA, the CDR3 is TGTGCCAGCAGCCAAGTAGCGGGGGGAAACTATGAGCAGTTCTTC.

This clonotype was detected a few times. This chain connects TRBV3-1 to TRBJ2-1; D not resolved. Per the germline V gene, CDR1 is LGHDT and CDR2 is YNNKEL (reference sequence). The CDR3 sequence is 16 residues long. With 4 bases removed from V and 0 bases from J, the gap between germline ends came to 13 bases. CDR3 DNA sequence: TGTGCCAGCAGCCTCGGGTCTTACCTCTCCTACAATGAGCAGTTCTTC. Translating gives CASSLGSYLSYNEQFF.